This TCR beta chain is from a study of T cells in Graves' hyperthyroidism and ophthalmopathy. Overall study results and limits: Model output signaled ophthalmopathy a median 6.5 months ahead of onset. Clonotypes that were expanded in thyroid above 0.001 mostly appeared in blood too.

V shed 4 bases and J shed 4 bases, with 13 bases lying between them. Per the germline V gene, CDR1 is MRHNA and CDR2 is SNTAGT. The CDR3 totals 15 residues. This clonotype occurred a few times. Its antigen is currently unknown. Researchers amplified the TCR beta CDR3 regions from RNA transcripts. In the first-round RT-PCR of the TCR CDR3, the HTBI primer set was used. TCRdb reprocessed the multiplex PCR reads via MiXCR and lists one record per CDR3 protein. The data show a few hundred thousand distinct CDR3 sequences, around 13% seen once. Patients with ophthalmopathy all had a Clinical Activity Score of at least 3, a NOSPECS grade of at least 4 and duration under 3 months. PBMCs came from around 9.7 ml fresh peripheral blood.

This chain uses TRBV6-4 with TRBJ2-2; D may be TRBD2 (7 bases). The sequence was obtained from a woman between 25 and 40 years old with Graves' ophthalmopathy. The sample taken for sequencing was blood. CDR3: CASSALAGATGELFF. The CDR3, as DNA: TGTGCCAGCAGTGCATTGGCGGGGGCCACCGGGGAGCTGTTTTTT.